These 27 T cell receptor beta chains were sequenced from one sample in a study of shared clonotypes between healthy human individuals. Method: immunoSEQ multiplex PCR; TCRdb's copy keeps in-frame clones and lacks some. This sample has fewer than 3 million clones, with around 90% found just once. The sequenced material came from naive CD4+ T cells from PBMCs. Documented subset: CD45RA+ positively selected. These receptors originate from a man younger than 35 in good health. Some clones in this sample may be carry-over from other donors' samples.

The J gene is TRBJ2-5, the V gene TRBV5-4; TRBD1 matches at 7 bases. The CDR3 spans 13 residues. Germline loops: CDR1 SGHNT, CDR2 YYREEE (reference sequence). V trimming: 3 bases; J trimming: 2 bases; junction bases outside the gene matches: 1. The CDR3 DNA is TGTGCCAGCAGCTGGGACAGACAAGAGACCCAGTACTTC. It is translated as CASSWDRQETQYF.

This rearrangement joins TRBV6-1 to TRBJ1-5; 8 bases are shared with TRBD1. In germline, CDR1 is MNHNS, CDR2 SASEGT. The CDR3 totals 16 residues. V dropped 3 bases and J dropped 7; count of bases not matched to a gene: 11. CDR3 in amino acids: CASSEAPPGGGQPQHF. The CDR3 coding sequence is TGTGCCAGCAGTGAGGCCCCGCCAGGGGGCGGACAGCCCCAGCATTTT.

As concerns this clone: The sample holds other DNA sequences that translate to the same CDR3. J is TRBJ2-5 and V is TRBV7-9; D not resolved. The CDR3 is 15 residues long. Germline V lookup: CDR1 SEHNR, CDR2 FQNEAQ (reference sequence). V dropped 1 base and J dropped 0 bases, with 9 bases sitting between them. In DNA, the CDR3 is TGTGCCAGCAGCTTAGTGGGCGGATACCAAGAGACCCAGTACTTC. It is translated as CASSLVGGYQETQYF.

Concerning this clone itself: The same CDR3 can be traced to other DNA sequences in this sample. V is TRBV9 and J is TRBJ2-3; 8 bases match TRBD2. Losses at the gene ends were 0 bases for V and 1 base for J; bases not matched to a gene: 1. This CDR3 is built from 15 residues. From germline, CDR1 is SGDLS and CDR2 YYNGEE. The CDR3 region is CASSVAGGRTDTQYF. The CDR3 nucleotides are TGTGCCAGCAGCGTAGCGGGAGGGCGCACAGATACGCAGTATTTT.

Written as DNA, the CDR3 is TGTGCCAGCAGCGGACAGGCAAACAATGAGCAGTTCTTC. Its protein is CASSGQANNEQFF. V is TRBV2 and J is TRBJ2-1; 7 bases line up with TRBD1. Germline CDR1 is SNHLY and CDR2 is FYNNEI. With 6 bases clipped from V and 5 bases from J, the junction kept 4 bases outside the gene matches. The CDR3 extends over 13 amino acids. The whole variable domain, remainder taken from reference TRBV2 and TRBJ2-1, is EPEVTQTPSHQVTQMGQEVILRCVPISNHLYFYWYRQILGQKVEFLVSFYNNEISEKSEIFDDQFSVERPDGSNFTLKIRSTKLEDSAMYFCASSGQANNEQFFGPGTRLTVL.

On this clone itself: This same CDR3 is encoded by further DNA sequences in the sample. This chain uses TRBV29-1 with TRBJ1-2; D is unresolved. Germline V gene data show CDR1 as SQVTM and CDR2 as ANQGSEA. The CDR3 is 11 residues long. V dropped 4 bases and J dropped 2 bases, with 5 bases sitting between them. The CDR3 loop is CSVALNYGYTF. The CDR3, as DNA: TGCAGCGTTGCCTTAAACTATGGCTACACCTTC.

The rearrangement links TRBV14 to TRBJ2-7; 8 nucleotides line up with TRBD2. This CDR3 is 13 amino acids long. Trimming took 3 bases from V and 4 from J; bases not matched to a gene: 2. Germline V CDR1 and CDR2: SGHDN, FVKESK. The CDR3 DNA reads TGTGCCAGCAGCCACCCGGGAGGGTACGAGCAGTACTTC. Translating gives CASSHPGGYEQYF.

In this sample, this clone turned up a few times. The chain recombines TRBV28 with TRBJ1-5, with D perhaps TRBD1 (5 bases). Trimming removed 3 bases at V and 0 bases at J, with 9 bases between. CDR3 length equals 15 residues. Germline V gene data show CDR1 as MDHEN and CDR2 as SYDVKM. CDR3: CASSLGDHSNQPQHF. The CDR3 nucleotides read TGTGCCAGCAGTTTGGGGGATCATAGCAATCAGCCCCAGCATTTT.

As regards this clone: Within the sample, other DNA sequences also encode this same CDR3. The genes are TRBV5-1 and TRBJ2-7; a weak D match, TRBD1 (6 bases). V was trimmed by 4 bases and J by 4 bases, leaving 12 bases between them. Germline CDR1 is SGHRS and CDR2 is YFSETQ. CDR3 length equals 13 residues. The CDR3 DNA is TGCGCCAGCAGCCGCGACAGGAGTTACGAGCAGTACTTC. The encoded protein is CASSRDRSYEQYF. The whole variable domain, filled in from reference TRBV5-1 and TRBJ2-7, reads KAGVTQTPRYLIKTRGQQVTLSCSPISGHRSVSWYQQTPGQGLQFLFEYFSETQRNKGNFPGRFSGRQFSNSRSEMNVSTLELGDSALYLCASSRDRSYEQYFGPGTRLTVT.

This chain links TRBV5-1 with TRBJ1-1, with TRBD1 as a possible D gene (6 bases). Between the trimmed V and J ends, which lost 4 bases and 7 bases, there was a span of 26 bases. Germline CDR1 and CDR2: SGHRS and YFSETQ. CDR3 length equals 17 residues. CDR3 residues: CASSPRPGGPEAGEAFF. The CDR3 coding sequence is TGCGCCAGCAGCCCCCGGCCGGGGGGCCCAGAGGCGGGTGAAGCTTTCTTT.

This clone was detected once. The chain uses TRBV6-5 and TRBJ1-3; D unclear. Germline V gene lookup returns CDR1 MNHEY and CDR2 SVGAGI. The ends were cut back, 4 bases at V and 6 bases at J, with 13 bases in the middle. The CDR3 is 14 residues long. The CDR3 DNA is TGTGCCAGCAGTTCTATACCGCTTAAAAACACCATATATTTT. It is translated as CASSSIPLKNTIYF.

The chain combines TRBV5-1 with TRBJ1-6; possible D gene TRBD1, 6 bases. V was shortened by 0 bases and J by 10 bases, with 14 bases between the two germline ends. CDR3 length: 15 residues. Looked up from germline, CDR1 is SGHRS and CDR2 is YFSETQ. The CDR3 here is CASSLEGGEGSPLHF. For the CDR3, the DNA is TGCGCCAGCAGCTTGGAGGGGGGTGAAGGGTCACCCCTCCACTTT.

The chain joins TRBV6-6 to TRBJ1-4; D gene ambiguous. Deletions cut 0 bases from V and 5 bases from J, with 13 bases between. The CDR3 is 16 residues long. Germline V gene sequence: CDR1 MNHNY, CDR2 SVGAGI (reference sequence). For the CDR3, the DNA is TGTGCCAGCAGTTACTCGCTCGGACTGCTGAATGAAAAACTGTTTTTT. As protein: CASSYSLGLLNEKLFF.

This clone is a singleton in its sample. The chain recombines TRBV27 with TRBJ2-7; 9 bases are shared with TRBD2. The CDR3 extends over 15 amino acids. Per the germline V gene, CDR1 is MNHEY and CDR2 is SMNVEV (reference sequence). V lost 5 bases and J lost 2; bases outside the gene matches: 7. The CDR3 nucleotides read TGTGCCAGCAGTCTACTAGCGGGTGGAACCTACGAGCAGTACTTC. Amino acids: CASSLLAGGTYEQYF.

This clone has only one observation. The genes are TRBV27 and TRBJ1-5; D ambiguous. The V and J ends lost 8 bases and 7 bases respectively, with 12 bases between them. Germline lookup yields CDR1 MNHEY and CDR2 SMNVEV (reference sequence). The CDR3 runs to 12 residues. The CDR3 here is CASSQFGQPQHF. CDR3 sequence (DNA): TGTGCCAGCTCGCAGTTTGGCCAGCCCCAGCATTTT.

CDR3 DNA: TGTGCCAGCACCAACTTAGGACGAAGCTCCTACGAGCAGTACTTC. Protein: CASTNLGRSSYEQYF. The chain couples TRBV6-1 to TRBJ2-7; no clear D gene. V lost 7 bases and J lost 0, with 16 bases in between. The CDR3 totals 15 residues. Germline V lookup: CDR1 MNHNS, CDR2 SASEGT.

This rearrangement joins TRBV7-3 to TRBJ2-3; 10 bases fit TRBD2. Losses at the gene ends were 2 bases for V and 0 bases for J; bases not matched to a gene: 5. Germline lookup yields CDR1 SGHTA and CDR2 FQGTGA. This CDR3 comprises 17 residues. The chain's CDR3 is CASSLGTSGISTDTQYF. The CDR3 nucleotides read TGTGCCAGCAGCTTAGGAACTAGCGGGATCAGCACAGATACGCAGTATTTT.

The chain combines TRBV7-6 with TRBJ2-1, with TRBD2 matching 11 bases. This CDR3 comprises 16 residues. V dropped 0 bases and J dropped 9; count of bases not matched to a gene: 7. In germline, CDR1 is SGHVS, CDR2 FNYEAQ. Here the CDR3 reads CASSLAFSGRGSEQFF. The CDR3 DNA is TGTGCCAGCAGCTTAGCTTTTAGCGGGAGGGGTAGTGAGCAGTTCTTC.

This chain connects TRBV11-2 to TRBJ1-5; D call uncertain. CDR3 length: 12 residues. The V gene lost 3 bases and the J gene lost 8 bases, with 8 bases spanning the gap. Germline assignment: CDR1 SGHAT and CDR2 FQNNGV. The chain's CDR3 is CASSLDQKPQHF. CDR3 DNA: TGTGCCAGCAGCTTGGATCAAAAGCCCCAGCATTTT.

CDR3 loop: CASSDRVRTGYTF. Here the CDR3 DNA reads TGTGCCAGCAGTGACCGGGTGAGGACAGGCTACACCTTC. This chain links TRBV2 with TRBJ1-2; maybe TRBD1 (5 bases). The CDR3 runs 13 residues. The V gene lost 3 bases and the J gene lost 8 bases, with 13 bases spanning the gap. The germline gives CDR1 SNHLY, CDR2 FYNNEI.

In the case of this clone: This sample also contains other DNA sequences that code for the same CDR3. V is TRBV28 and J is TRBJ1-2; D remains ambiguous. Germline-derived CDR1 and CDR2 are MDHEN and SYDVKM. This CDR3 contains 12 residues. V shed 3 bases and J shed 4 bases, with 6 bases lying between them. CDR3 sequence reads: CASSFQSYGYTF. DNA of the CDR3: TGTGCCAGCAGTTTCCAGAGCTATGGCTACACCTTC.

The gene calls are TRBV7-2 and TRBJ2-1; 8 bases are shared with TRBD2. The junction had 6 bases not matched to a gene; V was cut back by 5 bases and J by 3 bases. Germline values: CDR1 SGHTA, CDR2 FQGNSA. The CDR3 extends over 15 amino acids. The CDR3 DNA reads as TGTGCCAGCAGCCGGACGGCGGGGGGCTACAATGAGCAGTTCTTC. Its translation: CASSRTAGGYNEQFF. The whole variable domain, filled in from reference TRBV7-2 and TRBJ2-1, reads GAGVSQSPSNKVTEKGKDVELRCDPISGHTALYWYRQSLGQGLEFLIYFQGNSAPDKSGLPSDRFSAERTGGSVSTLTIQRTQQEDSAVYLCASSRTAGGYNEQFFGPGTRLTVL.

V usage is TRBV18 and J usage is TRBJ1-5, with unresolved D. Trimming took 3 bases from V and 2 from J, leaving 14 bases between them. Germline CDR1 is KGHSH and CDR2 is LQKENI. CDR3 length equals 16 residues. DNA of the CDR3: TGTGCCAGCTCACCGGAGATCCCCGGCGGCAATCAGCCCCAGCATTTT. This encodes CASSPEIPGGNQPQHF.

The rearrangement links TRBV5-4 to TRBJ2-1; TRBD1 agrees at 7 bases. The length of the CDR3 is 16 residues. With 5 bases clipped from V and 4 bases from J, the junction kept 12 bases outside the gene matches. The germline CDR1 and CDR2 sequences are SGHNT and YYREEE (reference sequence). This chain's CDR3 is CASRSGWDSSYNEQFF. DNA of the CDR3: TGTGCCAGCAGATCCGGCTGGGACAGCTCGTACAATGAGCAGTTCTTC.

This rearrangement joins TRBV14 to TRBJ2-7; D possibly corresponds to TRBD1 (6 bases). The V end was cut by 4 bases, the J end by 0 bases, with 16 bases between. Germline CDR1 and CDR2: SGHDN and FVKESK. There are 16 residues in the CDR3. The chain's CDR3 is CASSRYGQMSSYEQYF. The CDR3 DNA reads TGTGCCAGCAGCCGATACGGACAGATGAGCTCCTACGAGCAGTACTTC.

This clone occurred once. The sample holds other DNA sequences that translate to the same CDR3. The chain has TRBV7-3 and TRBJ2-3, with D perhaps matching TRBD2 (5 bases). V lost 3 bases and J 6 bases, leaving 7 bases between the germline ends. The CDR3 is 12 amino acids. Germline lookup yields CDR1 SGHTA and CDR2 FQGTGA. CDR3 amino acids: CASSFSGDTQYF. Here the CDR3 DNA reads TGTGCCAGCAGCTTTTCGGGGGATACGCAGTATTTT.

This chain links TRBV5-1 with TRBJ2-2; the D gene is possibly TRBD1 (5 bases). The CDR3 is 15 amino acids. Trimming took off 0 bases at V and 6 bases at J, with 12 bases between the two ends. CDR1 and CDR2 from the germline V gene are SGHRS and YFSETQ. The CDR3 DNA sequence: TGCGCCAGCAGCTTGGAGGCCGCAGGGCCCGGGGAGCTGTTTTTT. As protein: CASSLEAAGPGELFF.